Below are 6 T cell receptor beta chains sequenced from a single sample in a study of shared clonotypes between healthy human individuals. The protocol was immunoSEQ multiplex PCR, while the TCRdb copy is restricted to in-frame clones and leaves out a portion. The data contain approximately 980,000 clones, about three quarters of them seen just once; the ten biggest clones take up approximately 1.5%. The sample comprised memory CD4+ T cells sorted from blood. The subset denotes: CD45RA-negative fraction. These receptors were obtained from a man aged 18 to 29 in good health.

V gene TRBV2 combines with J gene TRBJ1-2; D ambiguous. CDR1 is SNHLY, CDR2 FYNNEI, per germline. CDR3 length: 13 amino acids. V gave up 1 base and J gave up 0 bases, with 3 bases separating them. The CDR3 DNA reads TGTGCCAGCAGTGAAGTCCCTAACTATGGCTACACCTTC. The encoded protein is CASSEVPNYGYTF.

This clone has more than one count but fewer than ten. The chain joins TRBV5-5 to TRBJ2-7; 9 bases map to TRBD1. Germline V lookup: CDR1 SGHKS, CDR2 YYEKEE (reference sequence). This CDR3 is built from 15 residues. Germline trimming cut 2 bases from V and 6 bases from J; bases unmatched to any gene: 9. The DNA of the CDR3 is TGTGCCAGCAGCTTTGCGGACAGGGGAGGTCGCGAGCAGTACTTC. Its translation is CASSFADRGGREQYF.

The chain carries TRBV10-2 and TRBJ1-6; D unresolved. V dropped 2 bases and J dropped 3 bases, with 8 bases sitting between them. This CDR3 comprises 15 residues. The germline V gene encodes CDR1 WSHSY and CDR2 SAAADI. The CDR3 sequence is CASSEQEIYNSPLHF. CDR3 nucleotide sequence: TGCGCCAGCAGTGAGCAAGAAATCTATAATTCACCCCTCCACTTT.

This clone was seen a handful of times. The CDR3 sequence: CASNSQGLSEQYF. CDR3 nucleotide sequence: TGTGCCAGCAACTCCCAGGGATTATCCGAGCAGTACTTC. This chain connects TRBV5-5 to TRBJ2-7, with a tentative D call TRBD1 (5 bases). Trimming removed 6 bases at V and 6 bases at J, with 16 bases between. The CDR3 is made up of 13 amino acids. Germline V CDR1 and CDR2: SGHKS, YYEKEE (reference sequence). Full variable domain (remainder filled in from reference TRBV5-5 and TRBJ2-7): DAGVTQSPTHLIKTRGQQVTLRCSPISGHKSVSWYQQVLGQGPQFIFQYYEKEERGRGNFPDRFSARQFPNYSSELNVNALLLGDSALYLCASNSQGLSEQYFGPGTRLTVT.

The gene calls are TRBV6-6 and TRBJ2-7; 11 bases agree with TRBD2. The CDR3 consists of 16 residues. Trimming at V came to 0 bases and at J to 2 bases, leaving 3 bases not matched to a gene. Germline lookup yields CDR1 MNHNY and CDR2 SVGAGI (reference sequence). The CDR3 spells CASSYSASGRPYEQYF. The CDR3 DNA reads TGTGCCAGCAGTTACTCGGCTAGCGGGAGGCCCTACGAGCAGTACTTC.

This clone showed up just a few times. This CDR3 is also generated by other DNA sequences in the sample. V and J are TRBV28 and TRBJ2-7; D remains ambiguous. Trimming cost V 9 bases and J 0 bases, with 9 bases left between them. Germline V gene sequence: CDR1 MDHEN, CDR2 SYDVKM. There are 12 residues in the CDR3. CDR3 protein: CASRPSSYEQYF. Here the CDR3 DNA reads TGTGCCAGTCGGCCGAGCTCCTACGAGCAGTACTTC.